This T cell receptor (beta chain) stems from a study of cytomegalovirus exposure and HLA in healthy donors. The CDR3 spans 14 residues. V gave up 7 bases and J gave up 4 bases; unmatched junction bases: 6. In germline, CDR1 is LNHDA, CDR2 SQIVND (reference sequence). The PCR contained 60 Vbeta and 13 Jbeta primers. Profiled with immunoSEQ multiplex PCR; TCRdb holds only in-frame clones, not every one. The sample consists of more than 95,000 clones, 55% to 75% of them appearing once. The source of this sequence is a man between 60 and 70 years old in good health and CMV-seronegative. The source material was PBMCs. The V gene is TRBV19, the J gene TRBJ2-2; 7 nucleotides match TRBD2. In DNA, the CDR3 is TGTGCCAGTACCCCGGGACTACCCACCGGGGAGCTGTTTTTT. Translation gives CASTPGLPTGELFF.